This T cell receptor beta chain stems from a study of blood T cell repertoires in COVID-19. Across the study: In each case, the material was cDNA or gDNA derived from T cells, B-cell-depleted T cells, or PBMCs.

How the authors handled the data: How many nucleated cells were present was estimated from reference gene primer amplification. Some clones are missing from TCRdb's copy, which holds only in-frame ones; the method was immunoSEQ multiplex PCR. V, J and clone size are taken as reported in that table, and D and trimming were inferred from the DNA itself. The sample includes approximately 300,000 clones, 80% to 85% of them seen just once. CDR1 and CDR2 (germline): SGHTA, FQGNSA. The J segment lost 6 bases and the V segment lost 5 bases, leaving 12 bases of the junction unmatched. The CDR3 consists of 15 residues. Seattle researchers signed up patients amid active infection and tracked them longitudinally.

The sequence derives from a person between 70 and 80 years old with COVID-19, enrolled during active disease. Sample: peripheral blood. This chain links TRBV7-2 with TRBJ2-7; 8 bases are shared with TRBD1. The CDR3 sequence: CASSINGQGTLEQYF. The CDR3 region has the DNA TGTGCCAGCAGCATAAACGGACAGGGAACACTCGAGCAGTACTTC.